A single sample gave rise to the 21 T cell receptor beta chains below, sequenced in a study of blood T cell repertoires in COVID-19 (dated by TCRdb to the early 2020s). Receptor libraries were prepared by the immunoSEQ multiplex PCR assay. This is the immuneACCESS table as TCRdb keeps it, with only in-frame sequences that have V and J called. A part of the clones is gone; compared with another copy, unresolved V genes explain less than half, and the rest is unexplained. The sample profile shows around 65,000 clones; approximately 90% of them were found once. The ten top clones hold approximately 1.6% of the sample. The material sequenced was peripheral blood. The source is a human donor in a cohort sampled during active COVID-19.

CDR3 nucleotide sequence: TGCGCCAGCAGCGGGGCAGGACAGGAATGGGGCGGGGAGCTGTTTTTT. Translating gives CASSGAGQEWGGELFF. This chain connects TRBV5-1 to TRBJ2-2; 7 bases agree with TRBD1. There are 16 residues in the CDR3. Germline CDR1 reads SGHRS; CDR2 reads YFSETQ. Trimming took 4 bases from V and 7 from J; bases not matched to a gene: 13.

V is TRBV15 and J is TRBJ2-5; D is possibly TRBD1 (5 bases). The CDR3 has 14 residues. Germline CDR1 is LNHNV and CDR2 is YYDKDF (reference sequence). V lost 4 bases, J lost 8 bases, and 17 bases lay in between. DNA of the CDR3: TGTGCCACCAGCATTGGTTTCGGACAAGTTACCCAGTACTTC. It translates to CATSIGFGQVTQYF.

The chain employs TRBV6-5 and TRBJ1-2, with TRBD1 as a possible D gene (6 bases). CDR3 size: 13 residues. Germline-derived CDR1 and CDR2 are MNHEY and SVGAGI. V lost 8 bases, J lost 5 bases, and 15 bases lay in between. The CDR3 nucleotides read TGTGCCAGCCGCAGTACAGGGTATTATGGCTACACCTTC. Its translation: CASRSTGYYGYTF.

This chain connects TRBV7-8 to TRBJ1-1, with 9 nucleotides matching TRBD1. Germline CDR1 SGHVS, CDR2 FQNEAQ. CDR3 length: 15 amino acids. Germline trimming cut 1 base from V and 4 bases from J; bases unmatched to any gene: 4. CDR3 nucleotide sequence: TGTGCCAGCAGCTTAGACAGGGGGCTGGGCACTGAAGCTTTCTTT. Its translation is CASSLDRGLGTEAFF.

The chain recombines TRBV11-2 with TRBJ2-1; 9 positions agree with TRBD2. V was clipped by 5 bases and J by 5 bases; unmatched bases: 10. There are 16 residues in the CDR3. The germline CDR1 and CDR2 sequences are SGHAT and FQNNGV. The CDR3 sequence: CASSPRLAGEHNEQFF. CDR3 nucleotides: TGTGCCAGCAGCCCGAGGTTAGCGGGAGAGCACAATGAGCAGTTCTTC.

For the CDR3, the DNA is TGTGCCATCAGCCCCGGTGGGGGGAACGCAGATACGCAGTATTTT. Amino acid sequence: CAISPGGGNADTQYF. The V gene is TRBV10-3, the J gene TRBJ2-3, with D possibly matching TRBD2 (6 bases). The CDR3 is 15 residues long. The V gene lost 6 bases and the J gene lost 4 bases, with 17 bases spanning the gap. Germline values: CDR1 ENHRY, CDR2 SYGVKD.

Turning to this clone: The sample carries other DNA sequences with the same CDR3. The chain has TRBV10-1 and TRBJ1-1, with D unresolved. The CDR3 is 11 amino acids. From germline, CDR1 is WNHNN and CDR2 SYGVQD (reference sequence). Trimming left V 5 bases short and J 4 bases short, with 5 bases between. Here the CDR3 DNA reads TGCGCCAGCAGTCGGGGCACTGAAGCTTTCTTT. Its translation: CASSRGTEAFF.

This clone was seen just once. The CDR3 region has the DNA TGTGCCAGCTCCCCTCGGGGTGGGTCCTACGAGCAGTACTTC. Its protein product is CASSPRGGSYEQYF. V gene TRBV5-4 combines with J gene TRBJ2-7; tentative D call: TRBD2 (5 bases). Germline-derived CDR1 and CDR2 are SGHNT and YYREEE (reference sequence). This CDR3 contains 14 residues. Trimming removed 7 bases at V and 1 base at J, with 15 bases between.

Here the CDR3 reads CASSQNSKLAKNIQYF. In nucleotides, the CDR3 is TGTGCCAGCAGCCAAAACAGCAAACTAGCCAAAAACATTCAGTACTTC. The chain couples TRBV3-1 (or the pseudogene TRBV3-2) to TRBJ2-4; unclear D gene. The germline V gene has CDR1 LGHDT and CDR2 YNNKEL (reference sequence). The V end lost 2 bases, the J end lost 0 bases, and 11 bases lay between the germline ends. The CDR3 spans 16 residues.

For the CDR3, the DNA is TGTGCCAGCAGACGTGAGAGTTCAGGACTAGCGGGACTAGGCGGGAATGAGCAGTTCTTC. Translating it yields CASRRESSGLAGLGGNEQFF. This chain connects TRBV4-2 to TRBJ2-1; 12 bases are shared with TRBD2. Per germline, CDR1 LGHNA and CDR2 YNFKEQ. CDR3 length: 20 amino acids. After removal of 6 bases from V and 7 bases from J, the junction contained 22 bases not matched to a gene.

This chain's CDR3 is CASSQQDRSNQPQHF. The CDR3 bases are TGCGCCAGCAGCCAGCAGGACAGGAGCAATCAGCCCCAGCATTTT. This rearrangement joins TRBV4-3 to TRBJ1-5; 7 bases line up with TRBD1. The trim removed 3 bases at V and 1 base at J, leaving 3 bases unmatched. This CDR3 has 15 amino acids. CDR1 is LGHNA, CDR2 YSLEER, per germline.

The V call is TRBV27, the J call TRBJ1-5, with D possibly being TRBD1 (6 bases). The CDR3 sequence is 16 residues long. V was trimmed by 5 bases and J by 0 bases, leaving 14 bases between them. In germline, CDR1 is MNHEY, CDR2 SMNVEV (reference sequence). Here the CDR3 reads CASSVGQGNSNQPQHF. In DNA, the CDR3 is TGTGCCAGCAGTGTGGGGCAGGGGAATAGCAATCAGCCCCAGCATTTT.

The chain has TRBV15 and TRBJ2-2; D ambiguous. Trimming left V 0 bases short and J 0 bases short, with 8 bases between. This CDR3 has 16 amino acids. Germline assignment: CDR1 LNHNV and CDR2 YYDKDF (reference sequence). In nucleotides, the CDR3 is TGTGCCACCAGCAGAGAGAAGACTGCGAACACCGGGGAGCTGTTTTTT. This codes for CATSREKTANTGELFF. Using reference TRBV15 and TRBJ2-2 for the parts outside the CDR3, the full variable domain is DAMVIQNPRYQVTQFGKPVTLSCSQTLNHNVMYWYQQKSSQAPKLLFHYYDKDFNNEADTPDNFQSRRPNTSFCFLDIRSPGLGDTAMYLCATSREKTANTGELFFGEGSRLTVL.

The rearrangement joins TRBV13 to TRBJ2-7, with a possible D match to TRBD2 (6 bases). The CDR3 totals 18 residues. V shed 5 bases and J shed 1 base, with 24 bases lying between them. Germline V CDR1 and CDR2: PRHDT, FYEKMQ (reference sequence). CDR3 loop: CASSPGKTGARGSYEQYF. For the CDR3, the DNA is TGTGCCAGCAGCCCGGGTAAAACGGGAGCTCGGGGTTCCTACGAGCAGTACTTC.

This chain joins TRBV27 and TRBJ2-1; TRBD1 matches at 9 bases. The CDR3 totals 16 residues. Germline assignment: CDR1 MNHEY and CDR2 SMNVEV (reference sequence). Trimming at V came to 5 bases and at J to 1 base, leaving 6 bases not matched to a gene. CDR3 sequence: CASSRTTGGSYNEQFF. The DNA of the CDR3 is TGTGCCAGCAGTCGGACGACAGGGGGGTCCTACAATGAGCAGTTCTTC.

The chain links TRBV27 to TRBJ2-1, with 11 bases fitting TRBD2. V shed 4 bases and J 5 bases; nucleotides not matched to a gene: 4. The CDR3 covers 15 residues. Germline V gene sequence: CDR1 MNHEY, CDR2 SMNVEV (reference sequence). As DNA, the CDR3 is TGTGCCAGCAGTTCGCTAGCGGGAGGTGACAATGAGCAGTTCTTC. Translating it yields CASSSLAGGDNEQFF.

CDR3 sequence (DNA): TGTGCCAGCAGTCAATGGGGACAGGAAGCTTTCTTT. Encoded protein: CASSQWGQEAFF. The genes are TRBV6-5 and TRBJ1-1; 7 bases are shared with TRBD1. Losses at the gene ends were 5 bases for V and 8 bases for J; bases not matched to a gene: 5. Germline values: CDR1 MNHEY, CDR2 SVGAGI. The CDR3 covers 12 residues.

As DNA, the CDR3 is TGTGCCAGCAGCCAGGGGGGCAGGGAGGCAGAGACCCAGTACTTC. Translation gives CASSQGGREAETQYF. The chain employs TRBV9 and TRBJ2-5; D may be TRBD1 (7 bases). The CDR3 runs to 15 residues. The germline V gene encodes CDR1 SGDLS and CDR2 YYNGEE. V was clipped by 4 bases and J by 4 bases, with 17 bases between them.

The CDR3 reads CASSPNTGRVGELFF. As DNA, the CDR3 is TGTGCCAGCAGCCCCAACACAGGGAGGGTTGGGGAGCTGTTTTTT. The genes are TRBV7-2 and TRBJ2-2, with a weak D call TRBD2 (7 bases). The CDR3 totals 15 residues. Trimming stripped 5 bases from V and 8 bases from J, with 18 bases between. Per the germline V gene, CDR1 is SGHTA and CDR2 is FQGNSA.

This sequence joins TRBV19 and TRBJ2-7, with 9 bases matching TRBD1. CDR1 and CDR2 from the germline V gene are LNHDA and SQIVND (reference sequence). This CDR3 spans 17 amino acids. V shed 3 bases, J shed 3 bases, and the junction held 12 bases outside the gene matches. As DNA, the CDR3 is TGTGCCAGTAGTATCCGGGACAGGGAGACCCTCTACTACGAGCAGTACTTC. It specifies CASSIRDRETLYYEQYF.

This chain links TRBV2 with TRBJ2-3; D may be TRBD2 (5 bases). The CDR3 is made up of 16 amino acids. V gave up 6 bases and J gave up 1 base, with 17 bases separating them. Per the germline V gene, CDR1 is SNHLY and CDR2 is FYNNEI. The CDR3, as DNA: TGTGCCAGCAGCTTCGCGGGCCCACTCGGCACAGATACGCAGTATTTT. Translated: CASSFAGPLGTDTQYF.